These 9 T cell receptor beta chains originate from one sample sequenced in a study of OX40 agonist ivuxolimab in advanced cancers. Only in-frame clones appear in the TCRdb table, and some are missing; sequencing was by immunoSEQ multiplex PCR. The repertoire has approximately 130,000 clones, just over 90% of them found once; the top ten carry approximately 0.99%. Sequencing was performed on CD4+ or CD8+ T cells sorted from blood, taken in a trial of the OX40 agonist ivuxolimab. The receptors originated from an adult with an advanced solid tumor such as melanoma, head and neck, liver or kidney cancer.

The chain recombines TRBV29-1 with TRBJ2-2; TRBD1 is a possible D gene (5 bases). Germline assignment: CDR1 SQVTM and CDR2 ANQGSEA. V lost 4 bases and J 7 bases, leaving 10 bases between the germline ends. This CDR3 is built from 12 residues. The CDR3 loop is CSVGARGGELFF. CDR3 sequence (DNA): TGCAGCGTTGGTGCTAGGGGCGGGGAGCTGTTTTTT.

The chain combines TRBV5-1 with TRBJ2-7; D not resolved. Looked up from germline, CDR1 is SGHRS and CDR2 is YFSETQ. There are 14 residues in the CDR3. The V gene lost 3 bases and the J gene lost 7 bases, with 17 bases spanning the gap. The CDR3 coding sequence is TGCGCCAGCAGCTGGGGTCAAGGGTTCGGGGAGCAGTACTTC. Its translation is CASSWGQGFGEQYF.

This clone is a singleton in its sample. The chain has TRBV10-2 and TRBJ2-7, with 8 bases lining up with TRBD1. The CDR3 totals 13 residues. V shed 6 bases, J shed 2 bases, and the junction held 3 bases outside the gene matches. Per germline, CDR1 WSHSY and CDR2 SAAADI. The CDR3 loop reads CASRVQGAYEQYF. CDR3 sequence (DNA): TGCGCCAGCAGGGTACAGGGGGCCTACGAGCAGTACTTC.

This chain connects TRBV9 to TRBJ2-1; TRBD2 aligns across 15 bases. Germline CDR1 is SGDLS and CDR2 is YYNGEE. The CDR3 consists of 16 residues. Trimming removed 4 bases from V and 9 bases from J; junction bases left unmatched: 8. The CDR3: CASSRTSGGAFGEQFF. The CDR3 nucleotides read TGTGCCAGCAGCCGGACTAGCGGGGGGGCCTTCGGTGAGCAGTTCTTC.

J is TRBJ2-1 and V is TRBV5-6, with 9 bases that match TRBD2. The CDR3 consists of 15 residues. The V and J ends lost 4 bases and 8 bases, in that order; junction bases with no gene match: 10. The germline CDR1 and CDR2 sequences are SGHDT and YYEEEE. CDR3 bases: TGTGCCAGCAGCAGAGGGACTAGCTGGTCCGATGAGCAGTTCTTC. Translating gives CASSRGTSWSDEQFF.

The chain links TRBV27 to TRBJ1-3; no firm D call. This CDR3 has 12 residues. From germline, CDR1 is MNHEY and CDR2 SMNVEV (reference sequence). Trimming pared 4 bases from V and 2 bases from J, leaving 3 bases between. The CDR3 spells CASSSPGNTIYF. CDR3 DNA sequence: TGTGCCAGCAGTTCCCCTGGAAACACCATATATTTT.

The V call is TRBV19, the J call TRBJ1-3, with D unresolved. Germline CDR1 LNHDA, CDR2 SQIVND (reference sequence). Trimming cost V 8 bases and J 1 base, with 12 bases left between them. The CDR3 runs to 14 residues. For the CDR3, the DNA is TGTGCCAGTCGTCTCGGGGTATCTGGAAACACCATATATTTT. It translates to CASRLGVSGNTIYF.

The rearrangement links TRBV4-1 to TRBJ1-5; the D is unclear. Germline loops: CDR1 MGHRA, CDR2 YSYEKL. V lost 0 bases, J lost 7 bases, and 10 bases lay in between. The CDR3 has 14 amino acids. The CDR3 nucleotides are TGCGCCAGCAGCCAAGATACACTCCCCCAGCCCCAGCATTTT. Translation gives CASSQDTLPQPQHF.

The J gene is TRBJ2-7, the V gene TRBV6-5, with TRBD2 matching 10 bases. In germline, CDR1 is MNHEY, CDR2 SVGAGI. V shed 10 bases and J 5 bases; nucleotides not matched to a gene: 5. The CDR3 extends over 12 amino acids. The CDR3 DNA reads TGTGCCAAGCTAGCGGGGGACGACGAGCAGTACTTC. This sequence encodes CAKLAGDDEQYF.